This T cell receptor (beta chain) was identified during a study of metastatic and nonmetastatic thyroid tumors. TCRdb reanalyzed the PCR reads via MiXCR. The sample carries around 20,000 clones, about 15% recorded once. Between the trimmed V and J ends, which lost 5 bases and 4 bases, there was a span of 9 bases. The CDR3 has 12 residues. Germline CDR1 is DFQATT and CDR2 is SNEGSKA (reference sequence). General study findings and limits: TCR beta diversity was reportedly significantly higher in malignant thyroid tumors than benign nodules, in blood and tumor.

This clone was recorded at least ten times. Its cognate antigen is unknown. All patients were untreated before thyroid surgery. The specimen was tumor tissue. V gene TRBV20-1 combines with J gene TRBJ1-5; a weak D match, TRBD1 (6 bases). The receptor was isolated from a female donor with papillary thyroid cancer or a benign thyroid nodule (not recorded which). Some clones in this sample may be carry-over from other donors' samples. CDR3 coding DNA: TGCAGTGCTGTAGGGGGTAATCAGCCCCAGCATTTT. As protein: CSAVGGNQPQHF.